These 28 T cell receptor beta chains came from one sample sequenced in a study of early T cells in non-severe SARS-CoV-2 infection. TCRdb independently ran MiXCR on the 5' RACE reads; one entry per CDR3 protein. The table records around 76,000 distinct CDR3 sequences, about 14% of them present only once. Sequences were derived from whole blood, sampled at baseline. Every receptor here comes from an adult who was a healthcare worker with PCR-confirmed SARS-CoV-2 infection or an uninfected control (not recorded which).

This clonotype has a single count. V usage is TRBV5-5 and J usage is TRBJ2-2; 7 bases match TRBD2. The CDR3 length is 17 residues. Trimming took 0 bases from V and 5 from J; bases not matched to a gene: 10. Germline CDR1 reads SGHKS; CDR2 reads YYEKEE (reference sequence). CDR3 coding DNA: TGTGCCAGCAGCTTGGCCGCGCTGCTAGCGGCGACCGGGGAGCTGTTTTTT. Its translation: CASSLAALLAATGELFF.

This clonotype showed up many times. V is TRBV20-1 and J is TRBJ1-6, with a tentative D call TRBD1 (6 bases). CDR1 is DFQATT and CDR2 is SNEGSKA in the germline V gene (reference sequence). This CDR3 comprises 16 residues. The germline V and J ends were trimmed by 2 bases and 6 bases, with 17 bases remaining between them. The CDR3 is CSARSAGGVSNSPLHF. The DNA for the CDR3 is TGCAGTGCTAGAAGTGCGGGGGGCGTAAGTAATTCACCCCTCCACTTT.

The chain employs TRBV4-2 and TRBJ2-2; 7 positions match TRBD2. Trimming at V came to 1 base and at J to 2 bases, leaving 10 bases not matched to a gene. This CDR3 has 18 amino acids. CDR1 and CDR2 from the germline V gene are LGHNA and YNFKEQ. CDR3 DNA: TGTGCCAGCAGCCAAGGGTACAGCGGGGCCGATAACACCGGGGAGCTGTTTTTT. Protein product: CASSQGYSGADNTGELFF.

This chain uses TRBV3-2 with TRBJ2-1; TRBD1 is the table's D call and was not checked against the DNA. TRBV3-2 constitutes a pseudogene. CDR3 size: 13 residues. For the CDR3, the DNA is TGTGCCAGCAGCCAAGTCCCCCCCAATGAGCAGTTCTTC. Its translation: CASSQVPPNEQFF.

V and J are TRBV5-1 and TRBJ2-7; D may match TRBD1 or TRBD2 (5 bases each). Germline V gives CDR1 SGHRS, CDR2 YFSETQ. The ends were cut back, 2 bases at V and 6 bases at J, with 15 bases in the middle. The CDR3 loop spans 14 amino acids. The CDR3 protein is CASSFGGGDVEQYF. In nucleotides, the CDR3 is TGCGCCAGCAGCTTCGGTGGGGGAGATGTCGAGCAGTACTTC. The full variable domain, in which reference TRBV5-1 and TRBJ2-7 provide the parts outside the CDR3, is KAGVTQTPRYLIKTRGQQVTLSCSPISGHRSVSWYQQTPGQGLQFLFEYFSETQRNKGNFPGRFSGRQFSNSRSEMNVSTLELGDSALYLCASSFGGGDVEQYFGPGTRLTVT.

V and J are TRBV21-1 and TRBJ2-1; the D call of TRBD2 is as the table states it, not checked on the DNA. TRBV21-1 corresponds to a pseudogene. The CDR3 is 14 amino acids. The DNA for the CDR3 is TGTGCCAGCAGCCTTTTCGGGACTCCCAATGAGCAGTTCTTC. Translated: CASSLFGTPNEQFF.

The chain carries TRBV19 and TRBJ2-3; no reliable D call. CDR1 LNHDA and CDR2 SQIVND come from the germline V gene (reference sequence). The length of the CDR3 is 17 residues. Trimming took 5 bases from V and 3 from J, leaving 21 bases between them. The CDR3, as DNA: TGTGCCAGTAGTTCCGGCCGAGACACTCAAGGAACAGATACGCAGTATTTT. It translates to CASSSGRDTQGTDTQYF.

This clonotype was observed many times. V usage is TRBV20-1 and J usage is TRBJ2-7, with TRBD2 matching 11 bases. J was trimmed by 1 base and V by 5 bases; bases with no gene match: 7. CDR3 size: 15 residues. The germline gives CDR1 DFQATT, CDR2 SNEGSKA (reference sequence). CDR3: CSAVTGTSGSYEQYF. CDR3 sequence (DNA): TGCAGTGCTGTTACCGGGACTAGCGGTTCCTACGAGCAGTACTTC.

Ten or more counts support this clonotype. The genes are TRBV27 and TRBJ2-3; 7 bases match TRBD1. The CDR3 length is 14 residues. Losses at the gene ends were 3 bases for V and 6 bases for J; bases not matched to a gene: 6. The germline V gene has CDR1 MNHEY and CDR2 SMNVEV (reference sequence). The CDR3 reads CASSFLRGSDTQYF. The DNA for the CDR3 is TGTGCCAGCAGTTTTCTCAGGGGGTCGGATACGCAGTATTTT.

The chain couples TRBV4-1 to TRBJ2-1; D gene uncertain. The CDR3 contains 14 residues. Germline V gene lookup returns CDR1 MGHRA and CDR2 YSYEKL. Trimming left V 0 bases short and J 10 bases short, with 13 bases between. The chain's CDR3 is CASSQDPLGLEQFF. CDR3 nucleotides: TGCGCCAGCAGCCAAGATCCCCTTGGTCTGGAGCAGTTCTTC.

In DNA form, the CDR3 reads TGTGCCACCAGCCCCGACAGGGTGGGTGGCGAGCAGTACTTC. Protein sequence: CATSPDRVGGEQYF. The rearrangement links TRBV15 to TRBJ2-7; 7 bases agree with TRBD1. This CDR3 spans 14 amino acids. In germline, CDR1 is LNHNV, CDR2 YYDKDF (reference sequence). Trimming at V came to 5 bases and at J to 6 bases, leaving 10 bases not matched to a gene.

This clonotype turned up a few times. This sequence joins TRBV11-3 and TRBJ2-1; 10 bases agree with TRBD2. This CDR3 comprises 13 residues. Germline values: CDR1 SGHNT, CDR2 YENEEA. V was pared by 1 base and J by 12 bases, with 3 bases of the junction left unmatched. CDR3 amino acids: CASSLGTSGRQFF. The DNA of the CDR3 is TGTGCCAGCAGCTTAGGGACTAGCGGAAGGCAGTTCTTC.

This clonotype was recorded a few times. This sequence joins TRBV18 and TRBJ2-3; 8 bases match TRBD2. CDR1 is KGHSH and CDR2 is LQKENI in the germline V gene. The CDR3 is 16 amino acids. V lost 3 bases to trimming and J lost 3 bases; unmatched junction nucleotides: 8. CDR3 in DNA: TGTGCCAGCTCACCCCGCCCGAGCGGGAGTACAGATACGCAGTATTTT. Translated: CASSPRPSGSTDTQYF.

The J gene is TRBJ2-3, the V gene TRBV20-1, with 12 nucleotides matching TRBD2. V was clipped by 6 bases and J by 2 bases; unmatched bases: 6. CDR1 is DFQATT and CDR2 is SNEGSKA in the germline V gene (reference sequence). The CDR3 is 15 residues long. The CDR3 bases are TGCAGTGCCAAACTAGCGGGAGGATCCACAGATACGCAGTATTTT. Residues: CSAKLAGGSTDTQYF.

In DNA form, the CDR3 reads TGTGCCAGCAGTCGCGCATCGGGTAGGGAAGAGACCCAGTACTTC. As protein: CASSRASGREETQYF. The chain has TRBV27 and TRBJ2-5; D not resolved. V dropped 5 bases and J dropped 3 bases, with 16 bases sitting between them. The CDR3 runs 15 residues. Germline V CDR1 and CDR2: MNHEY, SMNVEV (reference sequence).

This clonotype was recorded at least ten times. This CDR3 reads CASSQDPGQNTEAFF. CDR3 nucleotide sequence: TGTGCCAGCAGCCAAGATCCCGGCCAAAACACTGAAGCTTTCTTT. The chain is built from TRBV3-1 and TRBJ1-1; D remains ambiguous. Trimming took off 0 bases at V and 2 bases at J, with 10 bases between the two ends. Germline values: CDR1 LGHDT, CDR2 YNNKEL (reference sequence). The CDR3 totals 15 residues.

In DNA, the CDR3 is TGTGCCAGCAGCCCGAAGAACTCCTACGAGCAGTACTTC. It codes for CASSPKNSYEQYF. The genes are TRBV7-8 and TRBJ2-7, with D unresolved. Germline CDR1 reads SGHVS; CDR2 reads FQNEAQ. V lost 5 bases and J lost 0, with 8 bases in between. This CDR3 contains 13 residues.

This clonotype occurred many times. The CDR3 sequence: CASSRQSSYEQYF. The CDR3 coding sequence is TGTGCCAGCAGCAGACAGAGCTCCTACGAGCAGTACTTC. The J gene is TRBJ2-7, the V gene TRBV3-1, with D perhaps matching TRBD1 (5 bases). Trimming pared 5 bases from V and 0 bases from J, leaving 8 bases between. Germline V gene data show CDR1 as LGHDT and CDR2 as YNNKEL (reference sequence). CDR3 length: 13 amino acids.

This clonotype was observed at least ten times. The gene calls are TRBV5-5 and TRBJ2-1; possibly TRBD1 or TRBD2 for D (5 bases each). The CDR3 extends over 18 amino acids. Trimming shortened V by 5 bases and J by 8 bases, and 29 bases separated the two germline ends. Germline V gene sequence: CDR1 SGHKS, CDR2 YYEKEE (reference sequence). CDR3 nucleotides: TGTGCCAGCAGTTCAGCCCGAGCGGTGAGGGGTTTAAGGGATGAGCAGTTCTTC. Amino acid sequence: CASSSARAVRGLRDEQFF.

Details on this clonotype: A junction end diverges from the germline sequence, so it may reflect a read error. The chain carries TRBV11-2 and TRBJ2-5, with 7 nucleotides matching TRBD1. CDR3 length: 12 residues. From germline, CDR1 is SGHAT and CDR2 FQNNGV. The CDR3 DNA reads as TGTGCCAGCAGCTTAGGGGGGACAGCCCGTTCCTTC. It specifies CASSLGGTARSF.

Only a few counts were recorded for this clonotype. DNA of the CDR3: TGTGCCAGCAGCCGTCATCTTCAAGAGACCCAGTACTTC. Its translation: CASSRHLQETQYF. The chain couples TRBV6-6 to TRBJ2-5, with D unresolved. V was cut by 6 bases and J by 2 bases, with 10 bases left in between. Per the germline V gene, CDR1 is MNHNY and CDR2 is SVGAGI (reference sequence). The CDR3 is 13 amino acids.

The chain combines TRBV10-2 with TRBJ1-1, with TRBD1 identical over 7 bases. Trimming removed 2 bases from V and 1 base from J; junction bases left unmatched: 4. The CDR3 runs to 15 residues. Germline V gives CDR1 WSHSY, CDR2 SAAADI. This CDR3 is CASSEPYRGNTEAFF. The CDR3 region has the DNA TGCGCCAGCAGTGAGCCTTACAGGGGGAACACTGAAGCTTTCTTT.

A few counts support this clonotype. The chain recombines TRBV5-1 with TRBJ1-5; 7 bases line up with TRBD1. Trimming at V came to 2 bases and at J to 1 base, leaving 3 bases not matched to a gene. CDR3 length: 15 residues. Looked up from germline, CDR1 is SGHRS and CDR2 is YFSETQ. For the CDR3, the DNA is TGCGCCAGCAGCTTTTCAGGGGGGAGCAATCAGCCCCAGCATTTT. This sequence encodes CASSFSGGSNQPQHF.

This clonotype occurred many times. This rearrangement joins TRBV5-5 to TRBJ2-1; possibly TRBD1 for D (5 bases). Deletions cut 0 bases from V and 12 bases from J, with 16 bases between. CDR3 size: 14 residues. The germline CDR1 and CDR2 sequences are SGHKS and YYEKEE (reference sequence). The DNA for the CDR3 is TGTGCCAGCAGCTTGGGGGGCGCGGTCGCCCTGCAGTTCTTC. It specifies CASSLGGAVALQFF.

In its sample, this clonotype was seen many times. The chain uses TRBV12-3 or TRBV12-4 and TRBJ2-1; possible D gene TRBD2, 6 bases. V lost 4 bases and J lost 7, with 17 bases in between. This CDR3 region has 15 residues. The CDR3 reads CASSSPGSARNEQFF. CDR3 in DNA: TGTGCCAGCAGTTCCCCCGGGAGCGCACGAAATGAGCAGTTCTTC.

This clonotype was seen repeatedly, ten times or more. This chain's CDR3 is CASSETGGWTDTQYF. The CDR3, as DNA: TGTGCCAGCAGTGAGACAGGAGGCTGGACAGATACGCAGTATTTT. The gene calls are TRBV2 and TRBJ2-3; TRBD1 is a possible D gene (6 bases). V was shortened by 3 bases and J by 3 bases, with 13 bases between the two germline ends. CDR1 and CDR2 (germline): SNHLY, FYNNEI. The CDR3 has 15 residues.

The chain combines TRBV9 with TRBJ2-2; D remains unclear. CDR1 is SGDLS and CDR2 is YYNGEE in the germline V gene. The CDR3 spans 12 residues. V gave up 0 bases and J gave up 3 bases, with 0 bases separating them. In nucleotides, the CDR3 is TGTGCCAGCAGCGTAGACACCGGGGAGCTGTTTTTT. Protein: CASSVDTGELFF.

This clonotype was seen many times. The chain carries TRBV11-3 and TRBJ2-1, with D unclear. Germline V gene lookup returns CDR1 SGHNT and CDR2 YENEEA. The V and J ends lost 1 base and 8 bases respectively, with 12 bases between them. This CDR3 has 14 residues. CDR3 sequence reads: CASSLGGARDEQFF. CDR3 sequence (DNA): TGTGCCAGCAGCTTAGGAGGTGCGAGAGATGAGCAGTTCTTC.